The 18 T cell receptor beta chains reported below all come from one sample, sequenced in a study of cytomegalovirus exposure and HLA in healthy donors. With 60 Vbeta and 13 Jbeta primers, the PCR was carried out. Sequencing used immunoSEQ multiplex PCR; TCRdb keeps in-frame clones, though not all of them. The profile shows around 130,000 clones, around 8.5% of them singletons. The sequencing sample was made of PBMCs. The receptors originated from a man aged 40-50 years in good health and CMV-seronegative.

This rearrangement joins TRBV28 to TRBJ1-6; D unresolved. The CDR3 consists of 16 residues. V was clipped by 5 bases and J by 3 bases, with 14 bases between them. CDR1 and CDR2 from the germline V gene are MDHEN and SYDVKM. DNA of the CDR3: TGTGCCAGCAGTAAGATCACCGACATCTATAATTCACCCCTCCACTTT. It is translated as CASSKITDIYNSPLHF.

The sample holds a few counts of this clone. The V and J genes are TRBV2 and TRBJ2-7; possible D gene TRBD1, 6 bases. Germline CDR1 is SNHLY and CDR2 is FYNNEI. The CDR3 has 13 amino acids. V was trimmed by 7 bases and J by 6 bases, leaving 16 bases between them. CDR3 bases: TGTGCCAGCAACGGACAGATTTGGGGCGAGCAGTACTTC. Translated, it gives CASNGQIWGEQYF.

This clone was counted a few times. The chain carries TRBV5-4 and TRBJ2-5, with D possibly TRBD2 on 5 matching bases. Germline V CDR1 and CDR2: SGHNT, YYREEE (reference sequence). Deletions cut 4 bases from V and 2 bases from J, with 15 bases between. The CDR3 is 15 amino acids. CDR3 amino acids: CASSRPGGGQETQYF. The CDR3 bases are TGTGCCAGCAGCCGCCCGGGCGGCGGGCAAGAGACCCAGTACTTC.

The V and J genes are TRBV5-8 and TRBJ2-7; 9 nucleotides align to TRBD1. The CDR3 is 15 residues long. With 3 bases clipped from V and 3 bases from J, the junction kept 7 bases outside the gene matches. Per the germline V gene, CDR1 is SGHTS and CDR2 is YDEGEE. CDR3 in amino acids: CASSYRTGDFYEQYF. The CDR3 DNA sequence: TGTGCCAGCAGCTACCGGACAGGGGACTTCTACGAGCAGTACTTC.

J is TRBJ1-4 and V is TRBV28, with D unresolved. The CDR3 length is 14 residues. The ends were cut back, 6 bases at V and 4 bases at J, with 12 bases in the middle. Germline-derived CDR1 and CDR2 are MDHEN and SYDVKM. The CDR3 bases are TGTGCCAGCAGGGGAGGGATGGGTAATGAAAAACTGTTTTTT. The encoded protein is CASRGGMGNEKLFF.

This chain connects TRBV6-1 to TRBJ2-7; perhaps TRBD2 as D (5 bases). V lost 7 bases, J lost 1 base, and 8 bases lay in between. Germline V lookup: CDR1 MNHNS, CDR2 SASEGT. The CDR3 consists of 12 residues. The CDR3 here is CASKRLSYEQYF. The DNA of the CDR3 is TGTGCCAGCAAGCGACTATCCTACGAGCAGTACTTC.

This clone has more than one count but fewer than ten. The same CDR3 arises from other DNA sequences in this sample as well. This chain connects TRBV5-1 to TRBJ1-1; TRBD1 matches at 7 bases. The CDR3 runs 14 residues. V shed 5 bases, J shed 2 bases, and the junction held 6 bases outside the gene matches. Germline V CDR1 and CDR2: SGHRS, YFSETQ. DNA for the CDR3: TGCGCCAGCAGTTCCGACAGGGTAAACACTGAAGCTTTCTTT. The encoded protein is CASSSDRVNTEAFF.

The chain links TRBV7-2 to TRBJ2-1; 10 nucleotides match TRBD2. There are 15 residues in the CDR3. J gave up 4 bases and V 3 bases, and 3 bases lay outside the gene matches. Per the germline V gene, CDR1 is SGHTA and CDR2 is FQGNSA. CDR3: CASSFSGGSYNEQFF. The CDR3 DNA reads TGTGCCAGCAGCTTTAGCGGGGGGTCGTACAATGAGCAGTTCTTC.

CDR3 nucleotides: TGTGCCAGCAGTGACTCGACACAGCAACTCTCCTACGAGCAGTACTTC. Its protein product is CASSDSTQQLSYEQYF. The rearrangement joins TRBV6-4 to TRBJ2-7; no firm D call. Trimming took 0 bases from V and 0 from J, leaving 12 bases between them. The CDR3 consists of 16 residues. Germline-derived CDR1 and CDR2 are MRHNA and SNTAGT.

As for this clone: In the same sample, other DNA sequences code for this CDR3. This chain connects TRBV4-1 to TRBJ2-5; 14 nucleotides align to TRBD2. CDR1 MGHRA and CDR2 YSYEKL come from the germline V gene. V was pared by 4 bases and J by 4 bases, with 8 bases of the junction left unmatched. This CDR3 comprises 17 residues. The CDR3 coding sequence is TGCGCCAGCAGCCCCGGACTAGCGGGGGGAAGAGGAGAGACCCAGTACTTC. Amino acid sequence: CASSPGLAGGRGETQYF.

This clone showed up just once. The chain recombines TRBV9 with TRBJ2-1; 11 bases align to TRBD2. The CDR3 spans 16 residues. Trimming removed 1 base from V and 0 bases from J; junction bases left unmatched: 0. Looked up from germline, CDR1 is SGDLS and CDR2 is YYNGEE. CDR3 loop: CASSVTSGSSYNEQFF. The DNA for the CDR3 is TGTGCCAGCAGCGTAACTAGCGGGAGCTCCTACAATGAGCAGTTCTTC. Variable domain in full (rest from reference TRBV9 and TRBJ2-1): DSGVTQTPKHLITATGQRVTLRCSPRSGDLSVYWYQQSLDQGLQFLIQYYNGEERAKGNILERFSAQQFPDLHSELNLSSLELGDSALYFCASSVTSGSSYNEQFFGPGTRLTVL.

This clone was found a few times. The chain uses TRBV7-6 and TRBJ1-5, with TRBD1 identical over 9 bases. CDR1 SGHVS and CDR2 FNYEAQ come from the germline V gene. Trimming at V came to 5 bases and at J to 7 bases, leaving 9 bases not matched to a gene. This CDR3 spans 15 amino acids. CDR3 bases: TGTGCCAGCAGCGAATACAGGGGGCTAGGGCAGCCCCAGCATTTT. It encodes CASSEYRGLGQPQHF.

The rearrangement joins TRBV9 to TRBJ1-2; D ambiguous. Germline loops: CDR1 SGDLS, CDR2 YYNGEE. The CDR3 covers 16 residues. The V end was cut by 0 bases, the J end by 2 bases, with 14 bases between. The CDR3 region is CASSVAREGNNYGYTF. CDR3 DNA sequence: TGTGCCAGCAGCGTAGCGAGGGAGGGAAACAACTATGGCTACACCTTC.

The J gene is TRBJ1-1, the V gene TRBV19, with a weak D call TRBD1 (6 bases). This CDR3 is built from 14 residues. Germline-derived CDR1 and CDR2 are LNHDA and SQIVND (reference sequence). The germline V and J ends were trimmed by 5 bases and 6 bases, with 16 bases remaining between them. The CDR3 nucleotides read TGTGCCAGTAGTGAACAGGGTCGAGGCGCTGAAGCTTTCTTT. Its translation: CASSEQGRGAEAFF.

This clone was picked up a small number of times. CDR3 sequence reads: CASRHATGDNQPQHF. The CDR3 bases are TGTGCCAGCAGACACGCGACAGGGGACAATCAGCCCCAGCATTTT. The genes are TRBV6-6 and TRBJ1-5; 8 bases align to TRBD1. The CDR3 loop spans 15 amino acids. CDR1 and CDR2 (germline): MNHNY, SVGAGI (reference sequence). V lost 6 bases, J lost 3 bases, and 7 bases stayed unmatched.

J is TRBJ2-7 and V is TRBV27; 11 nucleotides agree with TRBD1. The CDR3 runs to 15 residues. V lost 1 base to trimming and J lost 6 bases; unmatched junction nucleotides: 5. Germline CDR1 MNHEY, CDR2 SMNVEV (reference sequence). Here the CDR3 reads CASSLLGQGASEQYF. The DNA for the CDR3 is TGTGCCAGCAGTTTATTAGGACAGGGGGCTTCCGAGCAGTACTTC.

This chain connects TRBV5-4 to TRBJ1-6; perhaps TRBD1 as D (5 bases). Germline V gene sequence: CDR1 SGHNT, CDR2 YYREEE (reference sequence). Trimming stripped 2 bases from V and 5 bases from J, with 11 bases between. The CDR3 has 15 residues. For the CDR3, the DNA is TGTGCCAGCAGCTTCGGCGGGGCCGATAATTCACCCCTCCACTTT. Amino acids: CASSFGGADNSPLHF.

This clone was seen a handful of times. The chain is built from TRBV6-1 and TRBJ1-2, with 8 positions matching TRBD1. Germline V lookup: CDR1 MNHNS, CDR2 SASEGT. There are 14 residues in the CDR3. V dropped 5 bases and J dropped 4; count of bases not matched to a gene: 6. CDR3 sequence reads: CASSSPGTGYGYTF. Written as DNA, the CDR3 is TGTGCCAGCAGTTCACCGGGGACAGGCTATGGCTACACCTTC.